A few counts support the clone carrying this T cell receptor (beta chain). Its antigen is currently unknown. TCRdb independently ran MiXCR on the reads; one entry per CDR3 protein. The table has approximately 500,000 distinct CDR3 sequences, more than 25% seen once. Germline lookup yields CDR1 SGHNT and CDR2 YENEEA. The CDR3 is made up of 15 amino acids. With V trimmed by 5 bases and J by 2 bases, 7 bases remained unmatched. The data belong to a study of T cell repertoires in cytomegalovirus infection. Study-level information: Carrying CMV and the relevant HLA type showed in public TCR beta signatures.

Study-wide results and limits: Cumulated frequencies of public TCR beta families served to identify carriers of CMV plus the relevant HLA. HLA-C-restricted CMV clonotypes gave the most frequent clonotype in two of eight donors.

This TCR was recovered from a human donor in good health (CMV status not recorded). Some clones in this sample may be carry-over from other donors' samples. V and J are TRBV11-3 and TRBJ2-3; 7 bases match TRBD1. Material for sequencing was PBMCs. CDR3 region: CASSLRDSSTDTQYF. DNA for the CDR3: TGTGCCAGCAGCCTCCGGGACAGTTCCACAGATACGCAGTATTTT.